The rows below give T cell receptor beta chains drawn from one sample of a study of blood T cells in healthy people across ages. Each CDR3 protein gets one entry after TCRdb re-called the 5' RACE reads with MiXCR. The profile covers some 1,800,000 distinct CDR3 sequences, with roughly 43% appearing a single time and more than 20% taken by the ten largest. Sequenced material: blood. The receptor set was obtained from a human donor in good health. CDR3s leave out the opening cysteine and the closing phenylalanine or tryptophan. Some rows mark clone size as missing; the rest say once, few, many or name a class of expanded clone.

j_gene	v_gene	abundance	CDR3aa
TRBJ2-3	TRBV20-1	few	SATKGMTTDTQY
TRBJ2-5	TRBV5-1	many	ASSPRTVQETQY
TRBJ2-3	TRBV20-1	NA	SASVPTTDTQY
TRBJ2-2	TRBV5-1	NA	ASSLSGESTGELF
TRBJ2-1	TRBV5-1	NA	ASSLVAGNSYNEQF
TRBJ1-1	TRBV20-1	NA	SARGVYTRTGINTEAF
TRBJ2-5	TRBV4-1	NA	ASSQDPSSTRY
TRBJ2-1	TRBV29-1	few	SGMGTATYNEQF
TRBJ2-7	TRBV7-2	NA	ASSLVGVSPYEQY
TRBJ2-1	TRBV6-6	NA	ASSCLYSGDNEQF
TRBJ2-6	TRBV29-1	few	SVGYGVGANVLT
TRBJ2-5	TRBV5-1	NA	ASSLGSSRKETQY
TRBJ2-7	TRBV7-6	few	ASSSVDRYHSYEQY
TRBJ1-1	TRBV7-9	few	ASSLEGQAAEAF
TRBJ1-2	TRBV5-1	few	ASSIDKGDYGYT
TRBJ1-6	TRBV7-2	NA	ASSPGSGPYSPLH
TRBJ2-5	TRBV29-1	NA	SVQVDFGTQDPETQY
TRBJ1-4	TRBV4-1	NA	ASSQWMTATNEKLF
TRBJ2-1	TRBV4-2	few	ASSQDRGREEQF
TRBJ1-5	TRBV4-2	once	ASSQDGRWDVSNQPQH
TRBJ1-1	TRBV29-1	NA	SVEGRVGAMNTEAF
TRBJ1-2	TRBV6-1	NA	ASSAALVDGYT
TRBJ1-2	TRBV29-1	many	SVEGGFYGYT
TRBJ1-1	TRBV7-2	NA	ASSAGGAGNTEAF
TRBJ2-7	TRBV5-1	NA	ASSLQGLGNEQY
TRBJ2-1	TRBV12-3/TRBV12-4	NA	ASSKAAGGQF
TRBJ1-1	TRBV15	NA	ATSREGTGRGTEAF
TRBJ2-5	TRBV9	few	ASSVGGRGDETQY
TRBJ1-5	TRBV24-1	NA	ATSDHRGVGQPQH
TRBJ1-6	TRBV27	NA	ASSFSGESPLH
TRBJ2-1	TRBV12-5	NA	ASGLVREQF
TRBJ2-7	TRBV7-2	many	ASSALPGQGPSYEQY
TRBJ2-1	TRBV4-3	NA	ASSHPGEGTSGGNEQF
NA	TRBV7-6	NA	AGRDAGGETQY
TRBJ2-3	TRBV27	NA	ASGYLTSGGVDTQY
TRBJ2-4	TRBV28	NA	ASQYQGVNIQY
TRBJ1-1	TRBV12-3/TRBV12-4	few	ASSQRDLRTEAF
TRBJ2-1	TRBV7-8	few	ASIKTRVRGYNEQF